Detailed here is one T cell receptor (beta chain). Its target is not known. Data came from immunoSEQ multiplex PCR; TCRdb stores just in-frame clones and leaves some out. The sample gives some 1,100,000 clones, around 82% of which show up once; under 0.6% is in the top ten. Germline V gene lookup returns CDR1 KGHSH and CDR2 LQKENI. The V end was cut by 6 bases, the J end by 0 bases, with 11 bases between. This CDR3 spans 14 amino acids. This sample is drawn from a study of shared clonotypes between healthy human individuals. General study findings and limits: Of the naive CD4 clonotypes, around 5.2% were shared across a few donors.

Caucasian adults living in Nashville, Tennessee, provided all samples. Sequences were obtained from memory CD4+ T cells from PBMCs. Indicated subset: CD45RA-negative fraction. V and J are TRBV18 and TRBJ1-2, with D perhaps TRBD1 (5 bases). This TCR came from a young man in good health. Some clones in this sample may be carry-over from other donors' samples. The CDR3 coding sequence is TGTGCCAGCTCCAAGACAGATGCTAACTATGGCTACACCTTC. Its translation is CASSKTDANYGYTF. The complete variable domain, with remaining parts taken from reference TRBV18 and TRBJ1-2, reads NAGVMQNPRHLVRRRGQEARLRCSPMKGHSHVYWYRQLPEEGLKFMVYLQKENIIDESGMPKERFSAEFPKEGPSILRIQQVVRGDSAAYFCASSKTDANYGYTFGSGTRLTVV.